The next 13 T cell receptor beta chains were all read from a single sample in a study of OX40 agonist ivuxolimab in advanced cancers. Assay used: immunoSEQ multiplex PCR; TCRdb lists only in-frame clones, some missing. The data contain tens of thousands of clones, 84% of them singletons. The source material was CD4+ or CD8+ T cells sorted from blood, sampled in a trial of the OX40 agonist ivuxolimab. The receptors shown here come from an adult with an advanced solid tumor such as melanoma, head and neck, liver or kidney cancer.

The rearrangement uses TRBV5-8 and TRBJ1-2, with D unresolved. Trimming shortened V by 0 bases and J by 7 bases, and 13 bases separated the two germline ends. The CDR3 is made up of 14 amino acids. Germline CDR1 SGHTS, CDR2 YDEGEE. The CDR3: CASSLEGRETGYTF. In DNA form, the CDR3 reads TGTGCCAGCAGCTTGGAAGGGAGAGAGACTGGCTACACCTTC.

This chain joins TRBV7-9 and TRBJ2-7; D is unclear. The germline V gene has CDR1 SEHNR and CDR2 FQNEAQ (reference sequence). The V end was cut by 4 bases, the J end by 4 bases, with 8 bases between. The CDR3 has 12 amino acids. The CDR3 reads CASSSTEYEQYF. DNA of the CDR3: TGTGCCAGCAGCTCCACAGAGTACGAGCAGTACTTC.

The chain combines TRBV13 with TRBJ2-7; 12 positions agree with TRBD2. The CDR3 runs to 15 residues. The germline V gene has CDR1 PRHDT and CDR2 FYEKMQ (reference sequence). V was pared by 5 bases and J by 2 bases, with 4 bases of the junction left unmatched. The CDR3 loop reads CASSLGLAGTYEQYF. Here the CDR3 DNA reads TGTGCCAGCAGCCTGGGACTAGCGGGCACCTACGAGCAGTACTTC.

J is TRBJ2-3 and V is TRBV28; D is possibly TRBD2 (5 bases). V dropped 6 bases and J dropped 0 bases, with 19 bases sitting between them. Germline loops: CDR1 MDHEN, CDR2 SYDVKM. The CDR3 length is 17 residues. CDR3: CASSTRPLASSTDTQYF. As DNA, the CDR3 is TGTGCCAGCAGCACGAGGCCCTTAGCGAGTAGCACAGATACGCAGTATTTT.

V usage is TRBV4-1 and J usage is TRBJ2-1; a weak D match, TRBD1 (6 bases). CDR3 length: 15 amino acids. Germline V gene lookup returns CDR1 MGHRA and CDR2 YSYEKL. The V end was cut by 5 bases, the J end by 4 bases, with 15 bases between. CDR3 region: CASSAPSGTYNEQFF. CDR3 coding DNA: TGCGCCAGCAGCGCACCCAGTGGGACATACAATGAGCAGTTCTTC.

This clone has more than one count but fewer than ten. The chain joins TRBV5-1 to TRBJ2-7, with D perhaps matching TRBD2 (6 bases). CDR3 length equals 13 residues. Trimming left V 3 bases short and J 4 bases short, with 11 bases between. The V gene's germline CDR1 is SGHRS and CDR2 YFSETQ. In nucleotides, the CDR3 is TGCGCCAGCAGCTGGGGACTCTCATACGAGCAGTACTTC. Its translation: CASSWGLSYEQYF.

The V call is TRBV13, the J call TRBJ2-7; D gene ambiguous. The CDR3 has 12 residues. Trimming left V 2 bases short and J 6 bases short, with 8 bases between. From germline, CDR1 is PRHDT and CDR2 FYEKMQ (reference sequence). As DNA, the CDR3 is TGTGCCAGCAGCTTACGGCCCTTCGAGCAGTACTTC. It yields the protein CASSLRPFEQYF.

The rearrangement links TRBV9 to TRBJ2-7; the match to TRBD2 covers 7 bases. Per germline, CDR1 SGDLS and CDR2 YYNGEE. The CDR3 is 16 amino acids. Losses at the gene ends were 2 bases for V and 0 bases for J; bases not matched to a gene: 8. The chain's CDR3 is CASSVDELAGSYEQYF. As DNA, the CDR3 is TGTGCCAGCAGCGTCGATGAATTAGCGGGCTCCTACGAGCAGTACTTC. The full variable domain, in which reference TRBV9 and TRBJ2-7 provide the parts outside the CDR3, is DSGVTQTPKHLITATGQRVTLRCSPRSGDLSVYWYQQSLDQGLQFLIQYYNGEERAKGNILERFSAQQFPDLHSELNLSSLELGDSALYFCASSVDELAGSYEQYFGPGTRLTVT.

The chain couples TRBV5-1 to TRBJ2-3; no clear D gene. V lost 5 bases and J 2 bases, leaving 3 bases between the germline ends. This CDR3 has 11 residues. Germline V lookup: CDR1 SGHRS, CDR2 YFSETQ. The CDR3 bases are TGCGCCAGCAGATACACAGATACGCAGTATTTT. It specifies CASRYTDTQYF.

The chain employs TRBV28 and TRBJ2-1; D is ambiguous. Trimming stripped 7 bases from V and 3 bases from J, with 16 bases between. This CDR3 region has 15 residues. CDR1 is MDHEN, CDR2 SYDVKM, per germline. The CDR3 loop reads CASTPLVRFYNEQFF. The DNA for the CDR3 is TGTGCCAGCACCCCCCTGGTTAGATTCTACAATGAGCAGTTCTTC.

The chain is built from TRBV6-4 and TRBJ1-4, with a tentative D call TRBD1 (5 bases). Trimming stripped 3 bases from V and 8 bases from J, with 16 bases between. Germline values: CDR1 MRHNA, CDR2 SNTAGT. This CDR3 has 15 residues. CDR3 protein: CASSEGRGANEKLFF. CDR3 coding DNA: TGTGCCAGCAGTGAGGGTAGGGGCGCGAACGAAAAACTGTTTTTT.

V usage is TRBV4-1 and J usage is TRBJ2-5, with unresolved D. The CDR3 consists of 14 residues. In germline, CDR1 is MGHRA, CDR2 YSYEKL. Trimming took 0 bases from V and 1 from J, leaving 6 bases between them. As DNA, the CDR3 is TGCGCCAGCAGCCAAGATAACATCCAAGAGACCCAGTACTTC. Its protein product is CASSQDNIQETQYF.

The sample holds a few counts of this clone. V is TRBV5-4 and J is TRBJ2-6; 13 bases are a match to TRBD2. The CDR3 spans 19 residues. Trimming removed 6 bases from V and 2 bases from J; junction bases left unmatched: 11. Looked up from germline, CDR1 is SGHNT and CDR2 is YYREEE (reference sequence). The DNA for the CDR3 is TGTGCCAGCAACTATCTAGGACTAGCGGGAGTAACTGGGGCCAACGTCCTGACTTTC. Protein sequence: CASNYLGLAGVTGANVLTF.